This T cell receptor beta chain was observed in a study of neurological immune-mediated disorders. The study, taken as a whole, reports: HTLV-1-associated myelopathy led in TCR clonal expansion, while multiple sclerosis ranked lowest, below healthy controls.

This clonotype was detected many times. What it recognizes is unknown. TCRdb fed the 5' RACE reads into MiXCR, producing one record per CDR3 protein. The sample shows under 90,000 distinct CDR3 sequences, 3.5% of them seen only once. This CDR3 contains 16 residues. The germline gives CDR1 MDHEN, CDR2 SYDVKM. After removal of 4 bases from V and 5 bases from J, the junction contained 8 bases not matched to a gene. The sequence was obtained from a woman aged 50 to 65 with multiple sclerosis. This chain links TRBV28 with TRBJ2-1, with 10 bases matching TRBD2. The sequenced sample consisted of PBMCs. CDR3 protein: CASSSPVLAGHNEQFF. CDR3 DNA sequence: TGTGCCAGCAGTTCCCCGGTACTAGCGGGGCACAATGAGCAGTTCTTC. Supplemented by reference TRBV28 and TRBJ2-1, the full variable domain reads DVKVTQSSRYLVKRTGEKVFLECVQDMDHENMFWYRQDPGLGLRLIYFSYDVKMKEKGDIPEGYSVSREKKERFSLILESASTNQTSMYLCASSSPVLAGHNEQFFGPGTRLTVL.